A single sample is the source of the 24 T cell receptor beta chains below, sequenced in a study of CD8+ T cells in alopecia areata (dated by TCRdb to 2017 to 2018). Interpreted using the paper, the time point label stands for: 24 weeks on oral tofacitinib. The meaning of the sample's treatment or condition label: oral pan-JAK inhibitor, 5-10 mg twice daily. The library was obtained by the immunoSEQ multiplex PCR assay. To provide template for TCR sequencing, every sample had RNA extracted and reverse transcribed into cDNA. In its TCRdb copy, this immuneACCESS table keeps in-frame sequences only and misses some clones. Where compared with another copy, unresolved V genes explain less than half of these, and the others have no known cause. The sample table shows over 95,000 clones, and around three fifths are seen once. About 3.4% of the sample is held by the ten biggest clonotypes. The source material was CD4+ T cells sorted from blood, sampled at week 24, from a patient treated with tofacitinib. The receptors were gathered from a human donor with alopecia areata.

J is TRBJ2-3 and V is TRBV6-6; 14 bases line up with TRBD2. The length of the CDR3 is 16 residues. Germline assignment: CDR1 MNHNY and CDR2 SVGAGI (reference sequence). V gave up 4 bases and J gave up 1 base; unmatched junction bases: 1. The CDR3 DNA is TGTGCCAGCAGTTTGGGACTAGCGGGGGGCACAGATACGCAGTATTTT. It translates to CASSLGLAGGTDTQYF.

The rearrangement links TRBV29-1 to TRBJ2-7; TRBD1 aligns across 7 bases. The CDR3 is 13 amino acids. Germline trimming cut 7 bases from V and 3 bases from J; bases unmatched to any gene: 9. Germline lookup yields CDR1 SQVTM and CDR2 ANQGSEA. This CDR3 is CSGKGGAGYEQYF. The CDR3, as DNA: TGCAGCGGGAAAGGGGGCGCCGGCTACGAGCAGTACTTC.

The chain combines TRBV23-1 with TRBJ2-7; 7 bases agree with TRBD2. TRBV23-1 is treated as an ORF (open reading frame) with a function not yet certain. The V segment lost 7 bases and the J segment 5 bases; nucleotides outside the gene matches: 5. CDR3 length: 12 amino acids. The CDR3 reads CASTEGGHEQYF. CDR3 bases: TGCGCCAGCACCGAGGGAGGGCACGAGCAGTACTTC.

V usage is TRBV7-2 and J usage is TRBJ2-5; 8 bases are shared with TRBD1. V shed 1 base and J 4 bases; nucleotides not matched to a gene: 2. CDR3 length: 14 amino acids. Germline V gene lookup returns CDR1 SGHTA and CDR2 FQGNSA. CDR3 loop: CASSLGQGLETQYF. CDR3 coding DNA: TGTGCCAGCAGCTTAGGACAGGGGTTAGAGACCCAGTACTTC.

The chain links TRBV29-1 to TRBJ2-1; 12 bases align to TRBD2. After removal of 7 bases from V and 4 bases from J, the junction contained 5 bases not matched to a gene. The CDR3 consists of 14 residues. CDR1 and CDR2 (germline): SQVTM, ANQGSEA. As DNA, the CDR3 is TGCAGCGCCGTTACTAGCGGGGGGTACAATGAGCAGTTCTTC. As protein: CSAVTSGGYNEQFF.

CDR3 sequence: CASSLSRPDRQFF. CDR3 in DNA: TGTGCCAGCAGCTTATCACGTCCGGACAGGCAGTTCTTC. The V gene is TRBV7-2, the J gene TRBJ2-1, with D perhaps TRBD1 (6 bases). V was trimmed by 2 bases and J by 12 bases, leaving 14 bases between them. CDR1 and CDR2 from the germline V gene are SGHTA and FQGNSA. CDR3 length: 13 residues.

V and J are TRBV7-9 and TRBJ1-5; no definite D call. CDR1 and CDR2 from the germline V gene are SEHNR and FQNEAQ (reference sequence). Trimming took 2 bases from V and 2 from J, leaving 7 bases between them. This CDR3 has 14 amino acids. In DNA, the CDR3 is TGTGCCAGCAGCTTATGGGCAGGCAATCAGCCCCAGCATTTT. As protein: CASSLWAGNQPQHF.

The gene calls are TRBV27 and TRBJ2-7; D perhaps matches TRBD1 (6 bases). This CDR3 is built from 20 residues. The V gene's germline CDR1 is MNHEY and CDR2 SMNVEV (reference sequence). V was cut by 6 bases and J by 0 bases, with 30 bases left in between. The CDR3 is CASRRGISVFGLKSSYEQYF. The CDR3 nucleotides read TGTGCCAGCAGGAGGGGGATATCAGTGTTTGGACTTAAAAGCTCCTACGAGCAGTACTTC.

This chain connects TRBV6-5 to TRBJ1-1; 11 bases agree with TRBD1. This CDR3 region has 16 residues. Germline assignment: CDR1 MNHEY and CDR2 SVGAGI. The V segment lost 4 bases and the J segment 1 base; nucleotides outside the gene matches: 5. CDR3 in amino acids: CASSLGQGVGNTEAFF. In DNA form, the CDR3 reads TGTGCCAGCAGTTTGGGACAGGGGGTAGGGAACACTGAAGCTTTCTTT.

This chain uses TRBV7-6 with TRBJ2-7; D might be TRBD1 (6 bases). The CDR3 runs to 17 residues. The V gene's germline CDR1 is SGHVS and CDR2 FNYEAQ. Trimming took 6 bases from V and 2 from J, leaving 23 bases between them. CDR3: CASSSPLGASKTYEQYF. The DNA of the CDR3 is TGTGCCAGCAGTTCCCCGTTGGGGGCCTCTAAAACCTACGAGCAGTACTTC.

The CDR3 nucleotides are TGTGCCTGCGAAACCGAAGGGGACCTCACAGATACGCAGTATTTT. Its translation is CACETEGDLTDTQYF. The chain links TRBV30 to TRBJ2-3, with D perhaps TRBD1 or TRBD2 (5 bases each). CDR1 and CDR2 from the germline V gene are GTSNPN and SVGIG (reference sequence). The CDR3 extends over 15 amino acids. V lost 6 bases, J lost 2 bases, and 18 bases lay in between.

The chain uses TRBV7-2 and TRBJ1-6; possibly TRBD1 for D (5 bases). Germline V CDR1 and CDR2: SGHTA, FQGNSA. This CDR3 has 16 residues. Trimming pared 2 bases from V and 10 bases from J, leaving 18 bases between. The CDR3 reads CASSLSSGRRGSPLHF. The CDR3 bases are TGTGCCAGCAGCTTATCCTCGGGCCGGAGGGGCTCACCCCTCCACTTT.

The chain carries TRBV9 and TRBJ2-2; D remains unclear. The germline V gene has CDR1 SGDLS and CDR2 YYNGEE. The CDR3 spans 12 residues. The V end lost 5 bases, the J end lost 5 bases, and 7 bases lay between the germline ends. The CDR3 DNA follows: TGTGCCAGCAGTCGGATTACCGGGGAGCTGTTTTTT. This translates into CASSRITGELFF.

The chain uses TRBV19 and TRBJ2-2; D gene unclear. CDR1 and CDR2 from the germline V gene are LNHDA and SQIVND (reference sequence). V dropped 4 bases and J dropped 1 base, with 10 bases sitting between them. This CDR3 is built from 15 residues. The CDR3 DNA follows: TGTGCCAGTAGTAGACCGGGTCGGAACACCGGGGAGCTGTTTTTT. This encodes CASSRPGRNTGELFF.

This clone was counted a single time. This rearrangement joins TRBV5-6 to TRBJ1-2; TRBD1 might be the D (5 bases). V was clipped by 3 bases and J by 4 bases, with 10 bases between them. The CDR3 has 13 amino acids. Germline V gene sequence: CDR1 SGHDT, CDR2 YYEEEE. CDR3 loop: CASSSGAVYGYTF. CDR3 bases: TGTGCCAGCAGCTCCGGGGCAGTCTATGGCTACACCTTC.

V and J are TRBV2 and TRBJ2-1, with 9 bases matching TRBD2. The J segment lost 3 bases and the V segment lost 6 bases, leaving 6 bases of the junction unmatched. The CDR3 spans 15 residues. The V gene's germline CDR1 is SNHLY and CDR2 FYNNEI. The CDR3 is CASSQERGVYNEQFF. CDR3 bases: TGTGCCAGCAGCCAGGAGCGGGGGGTCTACAATGAGCAGTTCTTC.

The chain uses TRBV5-4 and TRBJ2-1, with TRBD2 matching over 9 bases. CDR1 is SGHNT and CDR2 is YYREEE in the germline V gene (reference sequence). The CDR3 covers 16 residues. V trimming: 4 bases; J trimming: 4 bases; junction bases outside the gene matches: 9. CDR3 nucleotides: TGTGCCAGCAGCCTTCCCAGCGGGGGGCTTTACAATGAGCAGTTCTTC. It encodes CASSLPSGGLYNEQFF.

This clone was found many times. J is TRBJ2-3 and V is TRBV27, with D maybe TRBD2 (6 bases). The CDR3 spans 16 residues. From germline, CDR1 is MNHEY and CDR2 SMNVEV (reference sequence). V lost 3 bases and J lost 1, with 14 bases in between. The CDR3 region has the DNA TGTGCCAGCAGTTTTAGGGGCCCGGGGGGCACAGATACGCAGTATTTT. Its translation is CASSFRGPGGTDTQYF.

This clone was picked up a small number of times. The V call is TRBV7-2, the J call TRBJ2-3; possibly TRBD1 or TRBD2 for D (6 bases each). Germline assignment: CDR1 SGHTA and CDR2 FQGNSA. The CDR3 runs to 17 residues. The germline V and J ends were trimmed by 5 bases and 0 bases, with 18 bases remaining between them. The CDR3 DNA sequence: TGTGCCAGCAGCGGTTGGGGGGCGGGGCTGAGCACAGATACGCAGTATTTT. It codes for CASSGWGAGLSTDTQYF.

This clone was picked up a small number of times. V is TRBV7-2 and J is TRBJ2-3; 12 bases map to TRBD2. Germline loops: CDR1 SGHTA, CDR2 FQGNSA. This CDR3 has 14 amino acids. V shed 5 bases and J 7 bases; nucleotides not matched to a gene: 4. Written as DNA, the CDR3 is TGTGCCAGCAGCCTAACTAGCGGGGGGTATACGCAGTATTTT. Translating it yields CASSLTSGGYTQYF.

The CDR3 loop reads CASSLLQETQYF. The CDR3 DNA follows: TGTGCCAGCAGCTTGCTCCAAGAGACCCAGTACTTC. The rearrangement joins TRBV5-6 to TRBJ2-5, with D uncertain. CDR1 and CDR2 (germline): SGHDT, YYEEEE. With 1 base removed from V and 1 base from J, the gap between germline ends came to 2 bases. The CDR3 totals 12 residues.

The chain links TRBV11-2 to TRBJ2-2, with D hard to call. There are 14 residues in the CDR3. The germline V and J ends were trimmed by 8 bases and 4 bases, with 14 bases remaining between them. The germline V gene encodes CDR1 SGHAT and CDR2 FQNNGV. CDR3: CASAPGVVTGELFF. CDR3 nucleotides: TGTGCCAGCGCTCCGGGTGTCGTCACCGGGGAGCTGTTTTTT.

V usage is TRBV14 and J usage is TRBJ2-5, with D maybe TRBD2 (6 bases). The CDR3 sequence is 14 residues long. Germline CDR1 is SGHDN and CDR2 is FVKESK. V lost 1 base and J 2 bases, leaving 8 bases between the germline ends. The CDR3 sequence: CASSQAGRQETQYF. The CDR3 nucleotides read TGTGCCAGCAGCCAAGCCGGGAGACAAGAGACCCAGTACTTC.

The chain carries TRBV7-9 and TRBJ1-1; D gene unclear. Trimming stripped 5 bases from V and 1 base from J, with 11 bases between. In germline, CDR1 is SEHNR, CDR2 FQNEAQ (reference sequence). The CDR3 loop spans 14 amino acids. CDR3 nucleotide sequence: TGTGCCAGCAGCCCTCTAGGGTCGAACACTGAAGCTTTCTTT. Translating it yields CASSPLGSNTEAFF.